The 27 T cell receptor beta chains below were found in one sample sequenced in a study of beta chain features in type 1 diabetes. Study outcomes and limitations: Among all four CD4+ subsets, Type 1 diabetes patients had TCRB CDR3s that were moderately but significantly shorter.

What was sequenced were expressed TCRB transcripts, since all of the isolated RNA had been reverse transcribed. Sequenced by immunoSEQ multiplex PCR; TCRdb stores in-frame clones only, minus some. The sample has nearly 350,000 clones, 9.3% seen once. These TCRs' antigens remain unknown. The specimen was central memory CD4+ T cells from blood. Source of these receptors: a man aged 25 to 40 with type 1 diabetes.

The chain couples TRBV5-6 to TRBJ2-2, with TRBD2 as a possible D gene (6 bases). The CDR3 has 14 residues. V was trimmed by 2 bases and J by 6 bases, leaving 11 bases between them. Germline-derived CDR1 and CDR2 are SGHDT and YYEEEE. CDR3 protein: CASSLISGAGELFF. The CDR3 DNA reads TGTGCCAGCAGCTTAATATCGGGAGCCGGGGAGCTGTTTTTT. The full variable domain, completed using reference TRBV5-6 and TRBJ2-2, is DAGVTQSPTHLIKTRGQQVTLRCSPKSGHDTVSWYQQALGQGPQFIFQYYEEEERQRGNFPDRFSGHQFPNYSSELNVNALLLGDSALYLCASSLISGAGELFFGEGSRLTVL.

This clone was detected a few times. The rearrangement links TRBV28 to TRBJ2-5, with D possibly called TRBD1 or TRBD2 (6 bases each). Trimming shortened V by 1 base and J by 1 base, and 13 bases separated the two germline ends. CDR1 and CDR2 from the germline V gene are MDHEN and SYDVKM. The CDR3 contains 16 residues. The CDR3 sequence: CASSLLGAGLQETQYF. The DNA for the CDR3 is TGTGCCAGCAGTTTATTGGGGGCGGGGCTCCAAGAGACCCAGTACTTC. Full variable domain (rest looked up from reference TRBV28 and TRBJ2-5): DVKVTQSSRYLVKRTGEKVFLECVQDMDHENMFWYRQDPGLGLRLIYFSYDVKMKEKGDIPEGYSVSREKKERFSLILESASTNQTSMYLCASSLLGAGLQETQYFGPGTRLLVL.

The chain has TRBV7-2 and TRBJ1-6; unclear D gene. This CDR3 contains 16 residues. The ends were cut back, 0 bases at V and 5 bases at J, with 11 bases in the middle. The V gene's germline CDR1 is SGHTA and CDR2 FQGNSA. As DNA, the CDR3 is TGTGCCAGCAGCTTAGCCTCCAGAGCTAATAATTCACCCCTCCACTTT. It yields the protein CASSLASRANNSPLHF.

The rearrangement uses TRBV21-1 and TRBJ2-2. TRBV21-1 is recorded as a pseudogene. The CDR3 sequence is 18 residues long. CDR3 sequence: CASSKALRGTRRTGELFF. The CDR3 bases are TGTGCCAGCAGCAAAGCGCTTCGAGGGACCCGACGGACCGGGGAGCTGTTTTTT.

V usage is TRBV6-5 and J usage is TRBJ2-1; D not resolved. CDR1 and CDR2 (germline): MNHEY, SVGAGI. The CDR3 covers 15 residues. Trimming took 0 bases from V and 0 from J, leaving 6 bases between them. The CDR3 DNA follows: TGTGCCAGCAGTTACTCGAAGAGCTCCTACAATGAGCAGTTCTTC. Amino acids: CASSYSKSSYNEQFF.

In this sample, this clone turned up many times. CDR3 nucleotides: TGCGCCAGCAGCCAAGATCCCGGGCAGGGGCAGTACTTC. Residues: CASSQDPGQGQYF. This chain joins TRBV4-1 and TRBJ2-7; TRBD1 might be the D (5 bases). Trimming shortened V by 0 bases and J by 9 bases, and 12 bases separated the two germline ends. Germline V gene sequence: CDR1 MGHRA, CDR2 YSYEKL. This CDR3 has 13 residues.

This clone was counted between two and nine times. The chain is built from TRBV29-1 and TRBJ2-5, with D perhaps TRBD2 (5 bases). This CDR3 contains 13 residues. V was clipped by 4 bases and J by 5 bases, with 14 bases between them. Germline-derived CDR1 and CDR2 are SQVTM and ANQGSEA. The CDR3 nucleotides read TGCAGCGTTGGGGCAGGAGGATATGAGACCCAGTACTTC. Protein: CSVGAGGYETQYF.

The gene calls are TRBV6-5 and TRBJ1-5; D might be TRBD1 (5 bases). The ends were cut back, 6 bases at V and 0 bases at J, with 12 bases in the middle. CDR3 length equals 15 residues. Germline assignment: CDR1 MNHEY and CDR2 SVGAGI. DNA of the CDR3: TGTGCCAGCAGGACGACAGTCTATAGCAATCAGCCCCAGCATTTT. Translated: CASRTTVYSNQPQHF.

CDR3 bases: TGTGCCAGCAGTCCCCGCGGGGACAGAGAGCAGTACTTC. This gives the protein CASSPRGDREQYF. V is TRBV6-6 and J is TRBJ2-7, with a tentative D call TRBD1 (7 bases). Between the trimmed V and J ends, which lost 5 bases and 7 bases, there was a span of 15 bases. The CDR3 has 13 amino acids. Germline CDR1 reads MNHNY; CDR2 reads SVGAGI (reference sequence).

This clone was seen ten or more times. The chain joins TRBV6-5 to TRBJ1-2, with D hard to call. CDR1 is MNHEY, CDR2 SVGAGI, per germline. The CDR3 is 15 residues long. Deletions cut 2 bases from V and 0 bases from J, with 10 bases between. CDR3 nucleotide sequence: TGTGCCAGCAGTTACACCGGCCGAGCTAACTATGGCTACACCTTC. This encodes CASSYTGRANYGYTF.

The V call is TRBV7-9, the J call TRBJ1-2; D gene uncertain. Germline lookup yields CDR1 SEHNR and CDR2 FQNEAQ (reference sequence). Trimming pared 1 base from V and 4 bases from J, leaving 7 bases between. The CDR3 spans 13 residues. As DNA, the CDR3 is TGTGCCAGCAGCTTAGACTCGGGCTATGGCTACACCTTC. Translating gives CASSLDSGYGYTF.

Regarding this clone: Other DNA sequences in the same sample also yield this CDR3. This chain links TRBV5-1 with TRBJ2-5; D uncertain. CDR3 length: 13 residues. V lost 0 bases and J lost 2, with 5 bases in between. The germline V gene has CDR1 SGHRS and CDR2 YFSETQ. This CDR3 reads CASSLEFQETQYF. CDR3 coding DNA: TGCGCCAGCAGCTTGGAGTTTCAAGAGACCCAGTACTTC.

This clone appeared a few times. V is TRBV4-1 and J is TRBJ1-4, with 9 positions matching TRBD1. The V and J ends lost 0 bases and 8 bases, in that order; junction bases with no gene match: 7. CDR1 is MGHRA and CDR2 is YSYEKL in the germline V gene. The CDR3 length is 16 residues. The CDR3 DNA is TGCGCCAGCAGCCAAGATCTGGGACAGGGTTGGGAAAAACTGTTTTTT. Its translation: CASSQDLGQGWEKLFF.

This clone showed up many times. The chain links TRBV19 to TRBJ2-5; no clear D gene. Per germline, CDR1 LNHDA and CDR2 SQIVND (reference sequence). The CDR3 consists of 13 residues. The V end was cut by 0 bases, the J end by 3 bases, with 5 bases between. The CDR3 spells CASSIDVEETQYF. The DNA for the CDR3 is TGTGCCAGTAGTATAGACGTGGAAGAGACCCAGTACTTC.

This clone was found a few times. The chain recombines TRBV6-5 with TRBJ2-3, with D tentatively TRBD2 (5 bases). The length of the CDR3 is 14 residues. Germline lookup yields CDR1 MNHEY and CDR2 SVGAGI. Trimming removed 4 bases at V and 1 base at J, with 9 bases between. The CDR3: CASSSLGGTDTQYF. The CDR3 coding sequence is TGTGCCAGCAGTTCCCTCGGGGGCACAGATACGCAGTATTTT.

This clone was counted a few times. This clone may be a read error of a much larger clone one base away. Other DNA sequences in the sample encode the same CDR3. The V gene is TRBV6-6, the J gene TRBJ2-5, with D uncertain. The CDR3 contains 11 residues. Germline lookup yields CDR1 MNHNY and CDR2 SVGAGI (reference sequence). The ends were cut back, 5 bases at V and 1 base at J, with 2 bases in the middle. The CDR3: CASSAQETQYF. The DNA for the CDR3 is TGTGCCAGCAGTGCCCAAGAGACCCAGTACTTC.

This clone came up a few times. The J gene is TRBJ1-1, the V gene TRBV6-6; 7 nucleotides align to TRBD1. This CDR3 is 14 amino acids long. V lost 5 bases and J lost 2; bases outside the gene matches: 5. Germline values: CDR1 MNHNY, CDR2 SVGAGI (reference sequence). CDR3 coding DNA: TGTGCCAGCAGTCCGACAGGGCTTAACACTGAAGCTTTCTTT. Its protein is CASSPTGLNTEAFF.

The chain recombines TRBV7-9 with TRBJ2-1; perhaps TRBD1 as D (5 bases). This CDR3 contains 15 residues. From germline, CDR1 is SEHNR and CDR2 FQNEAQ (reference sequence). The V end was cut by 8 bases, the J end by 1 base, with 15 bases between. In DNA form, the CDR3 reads TGTGCCAGCCGACGTGGGGCGTCATCCTACAATGAGCAGTTCTTC. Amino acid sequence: CASRRGASSYNEQFF.

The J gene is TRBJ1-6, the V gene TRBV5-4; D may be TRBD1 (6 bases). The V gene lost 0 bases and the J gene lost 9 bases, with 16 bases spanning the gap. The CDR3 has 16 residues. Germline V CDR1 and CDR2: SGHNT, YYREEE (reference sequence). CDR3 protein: CASSLDLAGVGSPLHF. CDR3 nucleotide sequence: TGTGCCAGCAGCTTGGACCTCGCAGGGGTGGGTTCACCCCTCCACTTT.

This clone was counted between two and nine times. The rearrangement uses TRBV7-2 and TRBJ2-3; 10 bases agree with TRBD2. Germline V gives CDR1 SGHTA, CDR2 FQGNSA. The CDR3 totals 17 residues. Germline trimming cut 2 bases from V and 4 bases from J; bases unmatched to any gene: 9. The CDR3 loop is CASSLYPPSGGPDTQYF. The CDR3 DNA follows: TGTGCCAGCAGCTTATACCCTCCTAGCGGGGGCCCAGATACGCAGTATTTT.

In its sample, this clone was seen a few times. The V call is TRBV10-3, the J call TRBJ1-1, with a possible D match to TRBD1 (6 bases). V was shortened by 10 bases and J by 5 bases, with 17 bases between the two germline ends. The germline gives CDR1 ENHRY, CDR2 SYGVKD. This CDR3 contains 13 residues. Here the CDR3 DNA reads TGTGCCACGACCCCGGGACAAGTAACTGAAGCTTTCTTT. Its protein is CATTPGQVTEAFF.

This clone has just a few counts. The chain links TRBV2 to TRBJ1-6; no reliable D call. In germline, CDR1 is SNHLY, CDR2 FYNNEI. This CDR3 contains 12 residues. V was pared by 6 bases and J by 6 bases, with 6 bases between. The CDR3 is CASRATNSPLHF. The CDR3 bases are TGTGCCAGCAGGGCCACTAATTCACCCCTCCACTTT.

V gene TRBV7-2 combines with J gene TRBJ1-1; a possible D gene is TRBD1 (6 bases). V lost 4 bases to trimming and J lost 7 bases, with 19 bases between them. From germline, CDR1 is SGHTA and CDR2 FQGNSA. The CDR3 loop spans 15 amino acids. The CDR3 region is CASSSQGRGTLEAFF. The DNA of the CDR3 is TGTGCCAGCAGCTCCCAGGGCAGGGGCACCCTTGAAGCTTTCTTT.

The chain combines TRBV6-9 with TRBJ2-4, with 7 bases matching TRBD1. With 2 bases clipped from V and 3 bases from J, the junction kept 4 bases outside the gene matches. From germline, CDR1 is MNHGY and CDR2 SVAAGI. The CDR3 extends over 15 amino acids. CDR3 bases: TGTGCCAGCAGTTATCCGGGACAGAGCAAAAACATTCAGTACTTC. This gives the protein CASSYPGQSKNIQYF.

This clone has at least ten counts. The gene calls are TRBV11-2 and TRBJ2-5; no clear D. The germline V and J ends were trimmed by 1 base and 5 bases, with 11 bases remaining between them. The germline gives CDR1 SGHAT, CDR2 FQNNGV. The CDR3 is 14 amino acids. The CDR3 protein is CASSLVLATETQYF. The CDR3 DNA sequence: TGTGCCAGCAGCTTAGTGTTGGCTACGGAGACCCAGTACTTC.

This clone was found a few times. CDR3 residues: CASSRPMNTEAFF. Written as DNA, the CDR3 is TGTGCCAGCAGTCGCCCCATGAACACTGAAGCTTTCTTT. The chain combines TRBV6-5 with TRBJ1-1; D remains ambiguous. The CDR3 is 13 amino acids. Trimming took 5 bases from V and 0 from J, leaving 7 bases between them. The germline V gene has CDR1 MNHEY and CDR2 SVGAGI.

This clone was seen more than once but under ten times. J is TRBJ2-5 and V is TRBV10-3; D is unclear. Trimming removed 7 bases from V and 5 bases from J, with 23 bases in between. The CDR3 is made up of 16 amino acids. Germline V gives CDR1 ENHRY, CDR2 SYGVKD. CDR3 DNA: TGTGCCATCAAGGGTGCGGCCAGCGCTGGTGGGGAGACCCAGTACTTC. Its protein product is CAIKGAASAGGETQYF.